Listed below are T cell receptor beta chains from one sample, sequenced in a study of T cell responses to AZD1222 COVID-19 vaccine. TCRdb's table, derived via immunoSEQ multiplex PCR, lists solely in-frame clones and lacks some. The table includes 120,000 or so clones, just over 90% detected once. The input for sequencing was peripheral blood, taken on day 0 of AZD1222 vaccination. These TCRs come from an adult in good health. Each CDR3 is given with its conserved first and last residue. A D gene is named only where the DNA matches it firmly. Size is omitted from some rows. Given values are once, few, many or a class for expanded clones.

V	J	D	size	DNA	CDR3
TRBV24-1	TRBJ2-7	-	-	TGTGCCACCTATAGGCTCTCCTACGAGCAGTACTTC	CATYRLSYEQYF
TRBV19	TRBJ2-5	-	-	TGTGCCAGTAGTCGGGTTGGGGCACAAGAGACCCAGTACTTC	CASSRVGAQETQYF
TRBV6-5	TRBJ2-1	-	once	TGTGCCAGCAGTTACACCGTCCAGGGACGGCAGTTCTTC	CASSYTVQGRQFF
TRBV5-5	TRBJ2-7	-	-	TGTGCCAGCAGCTTTCCGGGGCTGAACGAGCAGTACTTC	CASSFPGLNEQYF
TRBV6-5	TRBJ1-5	TRBD1	-	TGTGCCACCCGACCCCTAGGGGGCGGGCAGCCCCAGCATTTT	CATRPLGGGQPQHF
TRBV6-4	TRBJ2-2	-	-	TGTGCCAGCAGTTCAACAGCGACCGGGGAGCTGTTTTTT	CASSSTATGELFF
TRBV5-1	TRBJ2-1	TRBD2	-	TGCGCCAGCAGTTCGACTAGCACCGCCTACAATGAGCAGTTCTTC	CASSSTSTAYNEQFF
TRBV19	TRBJ1-1	-	-	TGTGCCACCGTGGGGGGGGCGGCGAACACTGAAGCTTTCTTT	CATVGGAANTEAFF
TRBV5-1	TRBJ2-2	-	-	TGCGCCAGCAGTTTGCGGGGAGGCAACACCGGGGAGCTGTTTTTT	CASSLRGGNTGELFF
TRBV5-1	TRBJ1-1	-	-	TGCGCCAGCAGTTTCAGACAGGACCCAATGAACACTGAAGCTTTCTTT	CASSFRQDPMNTEAFF
TRBV28	TRBJ2-7	-	-	TGTGCCAGCAGACCTGGGCGGCGGGGCCCCGAGCAGTACTTC	CASRPGRRGPEQYF
TRBV3-1/TRBV3-2	TRBJ2-5	-	-	TGTGCCAGCAGCCAAATCGGGAGCGGGGCCGGGACAGCGAAAGAGACCCAGTACTTC	CASSQIGSGAGTAKETQYF
TRBV25-1	TRBJ1-2	TRBD1	-	TGTGCCAGCAGAACCGGGACAGGGAACTATGGCTACACCTTC	CASRTGTGNYGYTF
TRBV5-1	TRBJ1-3	TRBD1	-	TGCGCCAGCAGCGTCGACAGGGGTGGAAACACCATATATTTT	CASSVDRGGNTIYF
TRBV11-2	TRBJ2-7	-	-	TGTGCCAGCAGCTTGGGCCAGACCTACGAGCAGTACTTC	CASSLGQTYEQYF
TRBV28	TRBJ1-5	-	few	TGTGCCAGCAGTTTACCAGGTCAGCCCCAGCATTTT	CASSLPGQPQHF
TRBV4-1	TRBJ1-3	TRBD1	-	TGCGCCAGCAGCCAAGACTCGACAGGGAGGAACACCATATATTTT	CASSQDSTGRNTIYF
TRBV19	TRBJ2-7	-	-	TGTGCCAGTAGTACCCCCCAGGGTACAGGCTACGAGCAGTACTTC	CASSTPQGTGYEQYF
TRBV24-1	TRBJ2-3	-	-	TGTGCCACCAGTGACCCACTGGCGAATACGCAGTATTTT	CATSDPLANTQYF
TRBV5-1	TRBJ1-1	TRBD1	-	TGCGCCAGCAGCCCGGGACAGGTGATTGAAGCTTTCTTT	CASSPGQVIEAFF
TRBV6-5	TRBJ1-6	-	-	TGTGCCAGCAGTTACTCGAATAGGGGAGGGAATTCACCCCTCCACTTT	CASSYSNRGGNSPLHF
TRBV29-1	TRBJ1-1	-	-	TGCAGCGTTGAAGAAGTAAGGCCTGAAGCTTTCTTT	CSVEEVRPEAFF
TRBV5-6	TRBJ2-2	TRBD1	-	TGTGCCAGCATATTACAGGGGGCCCGGAACACCGGGGAGCTGTTTTTT	CASILQGARNTGELFF
TRBV11-3	TRBJ2-1	-	few	TGTGCCAGCAGCTCCCTCCCGGGTGGTAGTGAGCAGTTCTTC	CASSSLPGGSEQFF
TRBV5-1	TRBJ1-4	TRBD1	-	TGCGCCAGCAGCATCTGGACAGGGCCTAATGAAAAACTGTTTTTT	CASSIWTGPNEKLFF
TRBV2	TRBJ2-3	TRBD1	-	TGTGCCAGCAGTGTGCAGGGGGCCGGGGATACGCAGTATTTT	CASSVQGAGDTQYF
TRBV7-2	TRBJ2-5	-	once	TGTGCCAGCAGCCACGGGGACCAAAACCTTGGGACCCAGTACTTC	CASSHGDQNLGTQYF
TRBV10-3	TRBJ2-2	TRBD2	-	TGTGCCACCGAGGAGCGGGAGAAAACCGGGGAGCTGTTTTTT	CATEEREKTGELFF
TRBV12-3/TRBV12-4	TRBJ1-1	-	-	TGTGCCAGCAGTTTACAGGGGAACACTGAAGCTTTCTTT	CASSLQGNTEAFF
TRBV28	TRBJ2-5	TRBD2	-	TGTGCCAGCAGTCACCGAGGACTAGCTCCCCCAATGACCCAGTACTTC	CASSHRGLAPPMTQYF
TRBV25-1	TRBJ2-1	TRBD2	-	TGTGCCAGCAGTGCCCCCGGGACTAGCGGGAACCCTGAGCAGTTCTTC	CASSAPGTSGNPEQFF
TRBV28	TRBJ1-5	-	-	TGTGCCAGCAGCCGCCGGGCAGGTCCCCGATATAGCAATCAGCCCCAGCATTTT	CASSRRAGPRYSNQPQHF
TRBV28	TRBJ2-5	TRBD1	-	TGTGCCAGCAGCACTACGGACAGGGGCCAAGAGACCCAGTACTTC	CASSTTDRGQETQYF
TRBV11-3	TRBJ2-7	TRBD1	-	TGTGCCAGCAGCTTAGAACGGACAGGGAACCACGAGCAGTACTTC	CASSLERTGNHEQYF
TRBV5-4	TRBJ2-1	TRBD2	-	TGTGCCAGCAGCCGGCTAGCGGGAGGAACTAATGAGCAGTTCTTC	CASSRLAGGTNEQFF
TRBV9	TRBJ2-3	-	-	TGTGCCAGCAGCCCCGAGGGATGGGCTGGAACGGATACGCAGTATTTT	CASSPEGWAGTDTQYF
TRBV6-1	TRBJ2-7	TRBD2	-	TGTGCCAGCAGTGGGACCGTGACGACTAGCGGGAGAAGGTACGAGCAGTACTTC	CASSGTVTTSGRRYEQYF
TRBV18	TRBJ1-2	TRBD1	-	TGTGCCAGCTCACCCGACGTGGGACAGGGTGGATATGGCTACACCTTC	CASSPDVGQGGYGYTF
TRBV4-3	TRBJ2-1	TRBD2	once	TGCGCCAGCAGCCAACCAGCGGGGGACCTCTCCCTCAATGAGCAGTTCTTC	CASSQPAGDLSLNEQFF
TRBV15	TRBJ2-1	-	-	TGTGCCACCAGCCCAGATGCACAGGACTACAATGAGCAGTTCTTC	CATSPDAQDYNEQFF
TRBV5-5	TRBJ1-3	-	-	TGTGCCAGCAGCTTTCAGGGTCCCACCATATATTTT	CASSFQGPTIYF
TRBV5-1	TRBJ1-1	-	-	TGCGCCAGCAGCCCCCCTCAAGGAGGGACTGAAGCTTTCTTT	CASSPPQGGTEAFF
TRBV4-1	TRBJ2-7	-	few	TGCGCCAGCAGCCAAGGAGGAGGGAGTATCTGGAACGAGCAGTACTTC	CASSQGGGSIWNEQYF
TRBV16	TRBJ2-1	TRBD2	many	TGTGCCAGCAGCCAACCTAGCGGGATAGGGCAGTTCTTC	CASSQPSGIGQFF
TRBV11-2	TRBJ2-1	TRBD2	-	TGTGCCAGCAGCTTAGGCGGGGGGAGCTCCTACAATGAGCAGTTCTTC	CASSLGGGSSYNEQFF
TRBV7-6	TRBJ2-1	-	-	TGTGCCAGCAGCTTAAGTGATGAGCAGTTCTTC	CASSLSDEQFF
TRBV6-2/TRBV6-3	TRBJ2-3	TRBD2	-	TGTGCCAGCAGTTACCCCGGACTAGCGGAAAGCACAGATACGCAGTATTTT	CASSYPGLAESTDTQYF
TRBV28	TRBJ1-2	-	-	TGTGCCAGCAGTTATAGGGCGGTGATAGGTGGGGGCTACATCTTC	CASSYRAVIGGGYIF
TRBV28	TRBJ2-7	-	-	TGTGCCAGCAGTTGGGGGGCGGTAGGTGTTGGTTACGAGCAGTACTTC	CASSWGAVGVGYEQYF
TRBV9	TRBJ2-7	TRBD2	-	TGTGCCAGCAGCGCAACTAGCGGGTCCTACGAGCAGTACTTC	CASSATSGSYEQYF
TRBV10-1	TRBJ2-3	TRBD2	-	TGCGCCAGCAGTGCGGGACTAGCGGGAGAAGATACGCAGTATTTT	CASSAGLAGEDTQYF
TRBV7-9	TRBJ2-7	TRBD2	few	TGTGCCAGCAGCTCGTTGACTAGCGGGAGGGAGCAGTACTTC	CASSSLTSGREQYF
TRBV28	TRBJ1-6	-	-	TGTGCCAGCATCGGCTTCAGGGGTAGTTCACCCCTCCACTTT	CASIGFRGSSPLHF
TRBV28	TRBJ2-6	-	-	TGTGCCAGCAGGCGTCAGGGGTTTACAACTTTCTCTGGGGCCAACGTCCTGACTTTC	CASRRQGFTTFSGANVLTF
TRBV25-1	TRBJ2-7	-	-	TGTGCCAGCAGTGATCCTGGGGGGAGTGAGCAGTACTTC	CASSDPGGSEQYF
TRBV15	TRBJ1-3	-	-	TGTGCCACCAGCAGAGATCAAGCGGGCTCTGGAAACACCATATATTTT	CATSRDQAGSGNTIYF
TRBV27	TRBJ1-1	-	-	TGTGCCAGCAGTCCGGCGGGGCTGAACACTGAAGCTTTCTTT	CASSPAGLNTEAFF
TRBV19	TRBJ2-3	TRBD2	-	TGTGCCAGTAGTATAGCGGGACTAGCGGGAGTACGGACGCAGTATTTT	CASSIAGLAGVRTQYF